This is a list of T cell receptor beta chains from one sample in a study of cytomegalovirus exposure and HLA in healthy donors. Assay: immunoSEQ multiplex PCR; the TCRdb copy retains only in-frame clones and omits some. The sample holds about 170,000 clones, 75% to 90% seen once. Sequencing was done on a sample of PBMCs. These receptors were collected from a boy aged 2 to 9 in good health and CMV-seronegative. Each CDR3 is given with its conserved first and last residue. D genes are given only for firm matches. Clone size, where shown, is once, few, many, or a class for clones that have expanded.

j_gene	d_gene	abundance	v_gene	CDR3nt	CDR3aa
TRBJ1-2	TRBD1	NA	TRBV7-9	TGTTCCAGCAGTTCTCCGGACAGGGGGGGCTATGGCTACACCTTC	CSSSSPDRGGYGYTF
TRBJ2-2	NA	NA	TRBV27	TGTGCCAGCAGCACCCTGCTGGAGGGGTTGGCGGGGTCACCGATGGAGCTGTTTTTT	CASSTLLEGLAGSPMELFF
TRBJ1-5	NA	NA	TRBV28	TGTGCCAGCAGTTTAAGGGGGAATAGCAATCAGCCCCAGCATTTT	CASSLRGNSNQPQHF
TRBJ2-1	TRBD1	NA	TRBV7-9	TGTTCCAGCAGCTTAGGGGGCGGATTGCAGTTCTTC	CSSSLGGGLQFF
TRBJ1-1	TRBD1	NA	TRBV4-1	TGCGCCAGCAGCCAAGCCGGGACAGGGTTTGACACTGAAGCTTTCTTT	CASSQAGTGFDTEAFF
TRBJ2-7	TRBD2	NA	TRBV10-1	TGCGCCAGCAGCGGGACTAGCGGGACCTACGAGCAGTACTTC	CASSGTSGTYEQYF
TRBJ2-1	TRBD1	once	TRBV5-1	TGCGCCAGCAGCTTGGTCCAGGGGGTTTACTACAATGAGCAGTTCTTC	CASSLVQGVYYNEQFF
TRBJ1-2	NA	NA	TRBV10-1	TGCGCCAGCAGTGAGCGGGGGGGCCGGGGCTACACCTTC	CASSERGGRGYTF
TRBJ2-1	NA	NA	TRBV6-6	TGTGCCAGCAGTTCCTCCGGGACATATTACAATGAGCAGTTCTTC	CASSSSGTYYNEQFF
TRBJ2-2	NA	NA	TRBV14	TGTGCCAGCAGCCAAGGCTTATCCCCCGGGCGGGCCACCGGGGAGCTGTTTTTT	CASSQGLSPGRATGELFF
TRBJ1-3	NA	NA	TRBV19	TGTGCCAGTAGGCCAGGGAGGAACTCTGGAAACACCATATATTTT	CASRPGRNSGNTIYF
TRBJ2-1	NA	NA	TRBV7-6	TGTGCCAGCAGCTTAGGGACAACCTCCTACAATGAGCAGTTCTTC	CASSLGTTSYNEQFF
TRBJ2-2	NA	NA	TRBV19	TGTGCCAGTCACGGCGGGACGCGGACTAACACCGGGGAGCTGTTTTTT	CASHGGTRTNTGELFF
TRBJ1-4	TRBD1	NA	TRBV30	TGTGCCTGCTTCCTCGACAGGGGACGTGAAAAACTGTTTTTT	CACFLDRGREKLFF
TRBJ2-3	NA	few	TRBV27	TGTGCCAGCAGTCCCTCAGTCGATACGCAGTATTTT	CASSPSVDTQYF
TRBJ1-1	NA	NA	TRBV5-1	TGCGCCAGCAGCTCAGGGTCCATGAACACTGAAGCTTTCTTT	CASSSGSMNTEAFF
TRBJ2-5	TRBD2	NA	TRBV5-6	TGTGCCAGCAGCTTGGGCCTAGCGGGGGGACCTACCCAAGAGACCCAGTACTTC	CASSLGLAGGPTQETQYF
TRBJ1-1	NA	NA	TRBV11-2	TGTGCCAGCAGCTTGTGGGGCATGAACACTGAAGCTTTCTTT	CASSLWGMNTEAFF
TRBJ1-1	NA	NA	TRBV6-5	TGTGCCAGCGGTCCGACAGGACTGAACACTGAAGCTTTCTTT	CASGPTGLNTEAFF
TRBJ2-1	NA	NA	TRBV28	TGTGCCAGCAGTTTGTATCTAGAGCGGCCCTACGGGAATGAGCAGTTCTTC	CASSLYLERPYGNEQFF
TRBJ2-7	TRBD2	NA	TRBV27	TGTGCCAGCAGTGCCTATGGGGAGGGAGCCAATTACGAGCAGTACTTC	CASSAYGEGANYEQYF
TRBJ2-2	NA	NA	TRBV29-1	TGCAGCGTTGAAAGCCCCAACACCGGGGAGCTGTTTTTT	CSVESPNTGELFF
TRBJ1-2	NA	NA	TRBV27	TGTGCCAGCAGTCAAAACCCAGCTAACTATGGCTACACCTTC	CASSQNPANYGYTF
TRBJ2-5	NA	NA	TRBV6-1	TGTGCCAGCAGTGAGGGCAGGGTTAGAGAGACCCAGTACTTC	CASSEGRVRETQYF
TRBJ1-2	NA	few	TRBV9	TGTGCCAGCAGCGCCAGCCGGGATGGCTACACCTTC	CASSASRDGYTF
TRBJ2-7	TRBD1	NA	TRBV23-1	TGCGCCAGCAGTCGTTCCGGGACAGGGCTCTACGAGCAGTACTTC	CASSRSGTGLYEQYF